The 31 T cell receptor beta chains presented below share a single source sample, sequenced in a study of T cells after yellow fever vaccination (dated by TCRdb to about 2019). The library was prepared using 5' RACE. Sequencing used an Illumina HiSeq 2500. The public reads were run again by TCRdb, first through fastp at Q25 and then through MiXCR, and only productive beta chains were kept. A single entry per CDR3 protein holds the most common genes and DNA from its merged rows. In all, the sample holds over 150,000 distinct CDR3 sequences, and approximately 6.2% of those were seen once. The ten largest clones represent 2.9% of the sample. The intended sense of this specimen's treatment or condition label: live attenuated yellow fever vaccine strain. The starting material was CD4+ T cells sorted from PBMCs, obtained on the day of the first yellow fever vaccination. The receptors originated from a man younger than 35 who received the YFV17D yellow fever vaccine.

This clonotype was seen a few times. This rearrangement joins TRBV11-2 to TRBJ2-2, with 8 bases that match TRBD2. Germline CDR1 is SGHAT and CDR2 is FQNNGV. V trimming: 5 bases; J trimming: 6 bases; junction bases outside the gene matches: 8. This CDR3 spans 15 amino acids. Here the CDR3 reads CASSPRTGGPGELFF. DNA of the CDR3: TGTGCCAGCAGCCCCCGGACGGGGGGGCCCGGGGAGCTGTTTTTT. Full variable domain (outside the CDR3, taken from reference TRBV11-2 and TRBJ2-2): EAGVAQSPRYKIIEKRQSVAFWCNPISGHATLYWYQQILGQGPKLLIQFQNNGVVDDSQLPKDRFSAERLKGVDSTLKIQPAKLEDSAVYLCASSPRTGGPGELFFGEGSRLTVL.

There are many counts of this clonotype. The chain has TRBV18 and TRBJ2-1; 12 nucleotides agree with TRBD2. Germline-derived CDR1 and CDR2 are KGHSH and LQKENI. V gave up 4 bases and J gave up 7 bases; unmatched junction bases: 5. The CDR3 is 15 amino acids. CDR3 loop: CASSLSSGGENEQFF. The DNA for the CDR3 is TGTGCCAGCTCACTATCTAGCGGGGGGGAAAATGAGCAGTTCTTC. The full variable domain, its missing parts supplied by reference TRBV18 and TRBJ2-1, is NAGVMQNPRHLVRRRGQEARLRCSPMKGHSHVYWYRQLPEEGLKFMVYLQKENIIDESGMPKERFSAEFPKEGPSILRIQQVVRGDSAAYFCASSLSSGGENEQFFGPGTRLTVL.

This clonotype was observed a handful of times. This rearrangement joins TRBV29-1 to TRBJ1-2; maybe TRBD1 (5 bases). The germline gives CDR1 SQVTM, CDR2 ANQGSEA. Trimming stripped 5 bases from V and 6 bases from J, with 16 bases between. The CDR3 runs to 13 residues. The CDR3 nucleotides are TGCAGCGTTTACACAGGTTCGAGTGATGGCTACACCTTC. Its translation: CSVYTGSSDGYTF.

In this sample, this clonotype turned up many times. The chain is built from TRBV28 and TRBJ2-2; 8 bases match TRBD1. Germline values: CDR1 MDHEN, CDR2 SYDVKM. This CDR3 spans 15 amino acids. Trimming cost V 10 bases and J 3 bases; bases outside gene matches: 10. The CDR3 spells CAIHAGTGYTGELFF. The CDR3 DNA follows: TGTGCCATCCACGCCGGGACAGGATACACCGGGGAGCTGTTTTTT.

This clonotype was counted many times. The chain carries TRBV27 and TRBJ2-1; TRBD1 matches at 10 bases. Trimming at V came to 6 bases and at J to 7 bases, leaving 9 bases not matched to a gene. Germline V gene sequence: CDR1 MNHEY, CDR2 SMNVEV (reference sequence). CDR3 size: 15 residues. Written as DNA, the CDR3 is TGTGCCAGCAGGCTACCGGGACAGGGGAATAATGAGCAGTTCTTC. As protein: CASRLPGQGNNEQFF.

The chain has TRBV20-1 and TRBJ1-2; 9 bases fit TRBD1. CDR1 DFQATT and CDR2 SNEGSKA come from the germline V gene (reference sequence). Trimming cost V 5 bases and J 3 bases; bases outside gene matches: 10. CDR3 length: 15 residues. The CDR3 DNA sequence: TGCAGTGCTGACCCGGGACAGGGACTCGACTATGGCTACACCTTC. This sequence encodes CSADPGQGLDYGYTF.

The chain couples TRBV11-3 to TRBJ1-1; D perhaps matches TRBD1 (6 bases). Trimming took off 6 bases at V and 7 bases at J, with 9 bases between the two ends. The CDR3 runs to 11 residues. CDR1 and CDR2 from the germline V gene are SGHNT and YENEEA. The DNA of the CDR3 is TGTGCCAGCAGAAGAGGGGGTGAAGCTTTCTTT. Amino acids: CASRRGGEAFF.

At least ten counts were recorded for this clonotype. The V gene is TRBV12-3 or TRBV12-4, the J gene TRBJ2-2; D tentatively reads TRBD1 or TRBD2 (7 bases each). The CDR3 extends over 13 amino acids. Trimming took off 11 bases at V and 6 bases at J, with 16 bases between the two ends. The CDR3 DNA sequence: TGTGCCGGGCAGGGGGGGCACGCCGGGGAGCTGTTTTTT. It translates to CAGQGGHAGELFF.

V and J are TRBV5-4 and TRBJ1-1; perhaps TRBD1 as D (5 bases). The CDR3 consists of 15 residues. Germline V gives CDR1 SGHNT, CDR2 YYREEE (reference sequence). Trimming stripped 6 bases from V and 2 bases from J, with 17 bases between. CDR3 residues: CASTLAGGLNTEAFF. The CDR3 DNA follows: TGTGCCAGCACCCTGGCGGGGGGGTTAAACACTGAAGCTTTCTTT.

The table lists this clonotype with many counts. This rearrangement joins TRBV12-3 or TRBV12-4 to TRBJ2-5; tentative D call: TRBD2 (5 bases). The CDR3 is 13 amino acids. Trimming removed 6 bases at V and 7 bases at J, with 15 bases between. The CDR3 DNA follows: TGTGCCAGCAGCCGGAGGCAGTTCGGGACCCAGTACTTC. Its protein product is CASSRRQFGTQYF.

This clonotype was seen repeatedly, ten times or more. This chain joins TRBV7-2 and TRBJ2-7; 10 positions match TRBD2. This CDR3 has 17 residues. V lost 6 bases, J lost 1 base, and 12 bases stayed unmatched. Germline-derived CDR1 and CDR2 are SGHTA and FQGNSA. The CDR3 loop reads CASRKRGGLGTSYEQYF. DNA for the CDR3: TGTGCCAGCAGGAAGCGGGGGGGCCTAGGGACGTCCTACGAGCAGTACTTC.

This clonotype was seen repeatedly, ten times or more. The chain employs TRBV6-4 and TRBJ2-7; the match to TRBD1 covers 7 bases. Germline assignment: CDR1 MRHNA and CDR2 SNTAGT. The trim removed 6 bases at V and 3 bases at J, leaving 11 bases unmatched. The CDR3 contains 15 residues. As DNA, the CDR3 is TGTGCCAGCAGGTCTACAGGGGCCCTCGTCTACGAGCAGTACGTC. Its translation: CASRSTGALVYEQYV.

The rearrangement joins TRBV5-1 to TRBJ1-1; D is perhaps TRBD1 (6 bases). Germline assignment: CDR1 SGHRS and CDR2 YFSETQ. The CDR3 runs 15 residues. With 3 bases removed from V and 2 bases from J, the gap between germline ends came to 14 bases. CDR3 residues: CASSSGALANTEAFF. The CDR3 DNA reads as TGCGCCAGCAGCTCAGGGGCCTTGGCCAACACTGAAGCTTTCTTT.

V is TRBV5-4 and J is TRBJ2-1; the match to TRBD2 covers 10 bases. V was pared by 2 bases and J by 0 bases, with 11 bases of the junction left unmatched. Germline CDR1 is SGHNT and CDR2 is YYREEE (reference sequence). The CDR3 consists of 19 residues. CDR3 protein: CASSFSGGSLRSSYNEQFF. DNA of the CDR3: TGTGCCAGCAGCTTTAGCGGGGGGTCCTTACGGAGCTCCTACAATGAGCAGTTCTTC.

The rearrangement links TRBV5-3 to TRBJ2-3; no reliable D call. TRBV5-3 counts as an open reading frame of uncertain function. The V gene lost 8 bases and the J gene lost 1 base, with 17 bases spanning the gap. The CDR3 length is 15 residues. The CDR3 here is CARSPRLLRTDTQYF. In DNA form, the CDR3 reads TGTGCCAGGAGCCCTAGGCTCCTCCGCACAGATACGCAGTATTTT.

This clonotype was seen only a few times. The chain is built from TRBV6-2 or TRBV6-3 and TRBJ2-1, with D maybe TRBD2 (5 bases). Germline CDR1 reads MNHEY; CDR2 reads SVGEGT. V lost 2 bases to trimming and J lost 7 bases, with 6 bases between them. The CDR3 extends over 12 amino acids. The chain's CDR3 is CASSYGRNEQFF. Here the CDR3 DNA reads TGTGCCAGCAGTTACGGGAGAAATGAGCAGTTCTTC.

The chain employs TRBV7-9 and TRBJ1-3, with TRBD1 as a possible D gene (5 bases). Trimming pared 2 bases from V and 5 bases from J, leaving 10 bases between. Looked up from germline, CDR1 is SEHNR and CDR2 is FQNEAQ (reference sequence). The CDR3 is 14 amino acids. The CDR3 protein is CASSLQGIRNTIYF. The CDR3 DNA reads as TGTGCCAGCAGCTTACAGGGAATCCGAAACACCATATATTTT.

The sample holds a few counts of this clonotype. The chain joins TRBV5-1 to TRBJ1-4; D unresolved. CDR3 length: 15 amino acids. Trimming stripped 0 bases from V and 0 bases from J, with 6 bases between. Germline values: CDR1 SGHRS, CDR2 YFSETQ. CDR3 loop: CASSLDPATNEKLFF. CDR3 DNA: TGCGCCAGCAGCTTGGACCCGGCAACTAATGAAAAACTGTTTTTT.

Many counts were recorded for this clonotype. The V call is TRBV24-1, the J call TRBJ2-3, with D maybe TRBD1 (6 bases). The ends were cut back, 5 bases at V and 3 bases at J, with 8 bases in the middle. Per the germline V gene, CDR1 is KGHDR and CDR2 is SFDVKD. The CDR3 loop spans 13 amino acids. CDR3 loop: CATSARGTDTQYF. As DNA, the CDR3 is TGTGCCACCAGTGCTAGGGGGACAGATACGCAGTATTTT.

The table lists this clonotype with a few counts. The chain joins TRBV5-1 to TRBJ1-5; a possible D gene is TRBD1 (6 bases). Looked up from germline, CDR1 is SGHRS and CDR2 is YFSETQ. Trimming took off 2 bases at V and 2 bases at J, with 11 bases between the two ends. CDR3 length equals 15 residues. This chain's CDR3 is CASSFGGPGNQPQHF. The CDR3 bases are TGCGCCAGCAGCTTCGGGGGGCCTGGCAATCAGCCCCAGCATTTT.

This clonotype was observed a few times. The chain links TRBV5-1 to TRBJ2-5, with 11 positions matching TRBD2. V shed 3 bases, J shed 3 bases, and the junction held 4 bases outside the gene matches. CDR3 length: 15 residues. The germline gives CDR1 SGHRS, CDR2 YFSETQ. This CDR3 is CASSSSTSGKETQYF. In DNA form, the CDR3 reads TGCGCCAGCAGCTCTTCGACTAGCGGGAAAGAGACCCAGTACTTC.

This clonotype was recorded many times. V usage is TRBV5-1 and J usage is TRBJ2-3, with 7 positions matching TRBD2. The CDR3 loop spans 14 amino acids. The germline gives CDR1 SGHRS, CDR2 YFSETQ. Trimming at V came to 3 bases and at J to 0 bases, leaving 1 base not matched to a gene. The CDR3 spells CASSWGGSTDTQYF. The CDR3 DNA is TGCGCCAGCAGCTGGGGAGGGAGCACAGATACGCAGTATTTT. The full variable domain, with the rest looked up from reference TRBV5-1 and TRBJ2-3, is KAGVTQTPRYLIKTRGQQVTLSCSPISGHRSVSWYQQTPGQGLQFLFEYFSETQRNKGNFPGRFSGRQFSNSRSEMNVSTLELGDSALYLCASSWGGSTDTQYFGPGTRLTVL.

The V and J genes are TRBV4-1 and TRBJ2-2; no firm D call. CDR1 and CDR2 (germline): MGHRA, YSYEKL. Trimming took off 4 bases at V and 0 bases at J, with 9 bases between the two ends. The CDR3 consists of 15 residues. CDR3 residues: CASSRVIANTGELFF. The CDR3 DNA is TGCGCCAGCAGCCGAGTTATTGCGAACACCGGGGAGCTGTTTTTT.

The table lists this clonotype with a few counts. The genes are TRBV5-1 and TRBJ2-3, with D possibly matching TRBD2 (6 bases). CDR3 size: 15 residues. Germline V gene data show CDR1 as SGHRS and CDR2 as YFSETQ. Deletions cut 4 bases from V and 0 bases from J, with 12 bases between. Here the CDR3 DNA reads TGCGCCAGCAGCGTAACCGGGACTAGCACAGATACGCAGTATTTT. It encodes CASSVTGTSTDTQYF.

The rearrangement links TRBV12-5 to TRBJ2-7, with 9 bases lining up with TRBD1. In germline, CDR1 is LGHNT, CDR2 FRNRAP. The CDR3 totals 16 residues. V dropped 0 bases and J dropped 5; count of bases not matched to a gene: 8. CDR3 in DNA: TGTGCTAGTGGTTTGGTACGGGGGACAGGGACCGACGAGCAGTACGTC. Translation: CASGLVRGTGTDEQYV.

This clonotype came up many times. This sequence joins TRBV10-3 and TRBJ2-1, with 10 bases fitting TRBD1. CDR1 and CDR2 from the germline V gene are ENHRY and SYGVKD. CDR3 length: 14 residues. V shed 10 bases, J shed 5 bases, and the junction held 8 bases outside the gene matches. CDR3: CATQGQGYDNEQFF. CDR3 sequence (DNA): TGTGCCACCCAGGGACAGGGGTACGACAATGAGCAGTTCTTC.

This clonotype was found a few times. The V call is TRBV6-5, the J call TRBJ2-5, with D perhaps matching TRBD2 (5 bases). Trimming pared 7 bases from V and 0 bases from J, leaving 6 bases between. CDR3 size: 12 residues. Germline lookup yields CDR1 MNHEY and CDR2 SVGAGI. DNA of the CDR3: TGTGCCAGCATCGGGAACCAAGAGACCCAGTACTTC. This gives the protein CASIGNQETQYF.

This clonotype was counted ten times or more. The chain has TRBV5-1 and TRBJ2-1; unclear D gene. The CDR3 totals 13 residues. Between the trimmed V and J ends, which lost 0 bases and 10 bases, there was a span of 11 bases. CDR1 SGHRS and CDR2 YFSETQ come from the germline V gene. CDR3 DNA: TGCGCCAGCAGCTTGGCCCCAGGAAACGAGCAGTTCTTC. Translated: CASSLAPGNEQFF. The full variable domain, rest sourced from reference TRBV5-1 and TRBJ2-1, is KAGVTQTPRYLIKTRGQQVTLSCSPISGHRSVSWYQQTPGQGLQFLFEYFSETQRNKGNFPGRFSGRQFSNSRSEMNVSTLELGDSALYLCASSLAPGNEQFFGPGTRLTVL.

The rearrangement links TRBV5-1 to TRBJ2-5; possibly TRBD2 for D (7 bases). V shed 1 base and J shed 4 bases, with 11 bases lying between them. Germline CDR1 reads SGHRS; CDR2 reads YFSETQ. The CDR3 spans 14 residues. The CDR3 nucleotides read TGCGCCAGCAGCTTGAACGGGGGGCGAGAGACCCAGTACTTC. Encoded protein: CASSLNGGRETQYF.

This chain uses TRBV19 with TRBJ1-5, with D uncertain. CDR3 length: 12 residues. CDR1 LNHDA and CDR2 SQIVND come from the germline V gene (reference sequence). Trimming left V 5 bases short and J 4 bases short, with 6 bases between. The CDR3 spells CASSWVNQPQHF. CDR3 nucleotides: TGTGCCAGTAGTTGGGTGAATCAGCCCCAGCATTTT. Full variable domain (rest looked up from reference TRBV19 and TRBJ1-5): DGGITQSPKYLFRKEGQNVTLSCEQNLNHDAMYWYRQDPGQGLRLIYYSQIVNDFQKGDIAEGYSVSREKKESFPLTVTSAQKNPTAFYLCASSWVNQPQHFGDGTRLSIL.

By share, this clonotype counts as medium-sized. The chain is built from TRBV5-1 and TRBJ2-3; either TRBD1 or TRBD2 may supply D (6 bases each). The CDR3 spans 15 residues. The ends were cut back, 1 base at V and 5 bases at J, with 14 bases in the middle. CDR1 is SGHRS and CDR2 is YFSETQ in the germline V gene. The CDR3: CASSLMGGRGDTQYF. CDR3 bases: TGCGCCAGCAGCTTGATGGGGGGCCGGGGAGATACGCAGTATTTT.